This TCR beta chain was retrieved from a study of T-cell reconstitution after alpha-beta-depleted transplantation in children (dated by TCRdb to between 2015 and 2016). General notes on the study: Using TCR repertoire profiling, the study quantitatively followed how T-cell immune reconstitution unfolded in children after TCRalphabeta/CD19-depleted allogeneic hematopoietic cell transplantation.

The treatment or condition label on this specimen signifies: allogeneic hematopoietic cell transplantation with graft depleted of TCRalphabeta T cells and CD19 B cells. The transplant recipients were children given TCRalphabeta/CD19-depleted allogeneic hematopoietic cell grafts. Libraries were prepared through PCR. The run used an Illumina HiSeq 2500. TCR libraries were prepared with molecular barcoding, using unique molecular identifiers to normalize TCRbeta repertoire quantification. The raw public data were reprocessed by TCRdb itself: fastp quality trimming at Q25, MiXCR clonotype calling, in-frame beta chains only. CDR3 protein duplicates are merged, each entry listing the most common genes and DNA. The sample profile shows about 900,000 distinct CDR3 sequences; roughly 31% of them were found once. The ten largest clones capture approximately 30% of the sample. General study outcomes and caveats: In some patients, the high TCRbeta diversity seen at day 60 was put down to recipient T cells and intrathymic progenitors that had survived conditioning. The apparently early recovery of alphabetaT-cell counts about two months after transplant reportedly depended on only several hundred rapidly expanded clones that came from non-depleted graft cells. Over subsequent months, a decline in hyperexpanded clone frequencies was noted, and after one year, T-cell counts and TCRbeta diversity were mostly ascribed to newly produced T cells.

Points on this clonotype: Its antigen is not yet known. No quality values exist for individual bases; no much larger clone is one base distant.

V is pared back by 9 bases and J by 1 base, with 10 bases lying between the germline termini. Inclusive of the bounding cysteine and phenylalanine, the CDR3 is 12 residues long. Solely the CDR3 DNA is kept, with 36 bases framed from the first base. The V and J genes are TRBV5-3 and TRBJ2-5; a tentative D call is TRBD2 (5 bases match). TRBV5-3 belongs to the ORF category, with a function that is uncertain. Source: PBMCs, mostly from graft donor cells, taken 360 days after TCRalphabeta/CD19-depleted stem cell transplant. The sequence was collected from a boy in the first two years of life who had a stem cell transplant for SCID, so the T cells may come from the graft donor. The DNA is TGTGCCACGGGCCGGGGCCAAGAGACCCAGTACTTC. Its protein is CATGRGQETQYF.